The 16 T cell receptor beta chains reported below all come from one sample, sequenced in a study of blood T cell repertoires in COVID-19. Here immunoSEQ multiplex PCR was the method, and the copy in TCRdb shows in-frame clones only, minus some. Seen here are 280,000 or so clones, over 75% observed once, and the top ten hold roughly an eighth. Sequenced material: peripheral blood. These receptors all stem from a woman aged 55-69 years with acute or convalescent COVID-19.

This chain connects TRBV5-6 to TRBJ1-4; D is unresolved. There are 16 residues in the CDR3. Germline assignment: CDR1 SGHDT and CDR2 YYEEEE. Trimming stripped 2 bases from V and 3 bases from J, with 14 bases between. The CDR3 DNA reads as TGTGCCAGCAGCTTAAGCACGGGATGGGCTAATGAAAAACTGTTTTTT. Translated: CASSLSTGWANEKLFF.

V is TRBV7-2 and J is TRBJ1-4; D remains unclear. The CDR3 is 15 residues long. Germline V lookup: CDR1 SGHTA, CDR2 FQGNSA. The V end lost 3 bases, the J end lost 1 base, and 9 bases lay between the germline ends. The CDR3 DNA sequence: TGTGCCAGCAGCTTCGAGAGAGAAACTAATGAAAAACTGTTTTTT. Translated, it gives CASSFERETNEKLFF.

The chain uses TRBV18 and TRBJ2-7; TRBD1 agrees at 7 bases. The trim removed 6 bases at V and 3 bases at J, leaving 20 bases unmatched. Germline CDR1 is KGHSH and CDR2 is LQKENI. The CDR3 is 18 amino acids. In DNA, the CDR3 is TGTGCCAGCTCCCACGGACAGGCCGGTACTATTCTTAACTACGAGCAGTACTTC. Its protein is CASSHGQAGTILNYEQYF.

The chain joins TRBV29-1 to TRBJ2-7; 8 nucleotides match TRBD1. CDR3 length: 15 residues. With 1 base clipped from V and 4 bases from J, the junction kept 9 bases outside the gene matches. CDR1 and CDR2 from the germline V gene are SQVTM and ANQGSEA. CDR3 DNA sequence: TGCAGCGTTGAAGGGGGTTCGGACAGGGATTACGAGCAGTACTTC. Encoded protein: CSVEGGSDRDYEQYF.

V and J are TRBV27 and TRBJ1-5, with 8 nucleotides matching TRBD1. V trimming: 5 bases; J trimming: 4 bases; junction bases outside the gene matches: 7. Germline assignment: CDR1 MNHEY and CDR2 SMNVEV (reference sequence). The CDR3 covers 15 residues. As DNA, the CDR3 is TGTGCCAGCAGTGGTGGACAGGGAGGAAATCAGCCCCAGCATTTT. Amino acids: CASSGGQGGNQPQHF.

The chain combines TRBV5-1 with TRBJ2-3, with 11 bases fitting TRBD2. V shed 1 base, J shed 5 bases, and the junction held 3 bases outside the gene matches. This CDR3 has 15 amino acids. CDR1 is SGHRS, CDR2 YFSETQ, per germline. CDR3 sequence reads: CASSLQGTSGDTQYF. The CDR3 DNA reads TGCGCCAGCAGCTTGCAAGGGACTAGCGGAGATACGCAGTATTTT.

J is TRBJ1-5 and V is TRBV7-9; TRBD1 is a possible D gene (5 bases). The CDR3 is 16 residues long. Trimming stripped 11 bases from V and 2 bases from J, with 22 bases between. Germline loops: CDR1 SEHNR, CDR2 FQNEAQ (reference sequence). The CDR3 DNA follows: TGTGCCTGCTCTTGGGCGGGGGGTTGGGGCAATCAGCCCCAGCATTTT. Translation: CACSWAGGWGNQPQHF.

The genes are TRBV4-3 and TRBJ2-6; no clear D gene. V gave up 0 bases and J gave up 1 base, with 10 bases separating them. The CDR3 sequence is 17 residues long. Germline CDR1 reads LGHNA; CDR2 reads YSLEER. The CDR3 nucleotides read TGCGCCAGCAGCCAAGAACCAGGTGGTTCTGGGGCCAACGTCCTGACTTTC. Protein product: CASSQEPGGSGANVLTF.

J is TRBJ2-2 and V is TRBV27, with TRBD2 matching over 10 bases. The germline V gene encodes CDR1 MNHEY and CDR2 SMNVEV (reference sequence). Trimming took 5 bases from V and 9 from J; bases not matched to a gene: 9. This CDR3 is 15 amino acids long. The CDR3 nucleotides read TGTGCCAGCAGTCTGGGAGCGGGAGGGACTTGGGAGCTGTTTTTT. Residues: CASSLGAGGTWELFF.

The chain has TRBV5-1 and TRBJ2-1, with 7 bases lining up with TRBD2. This CDR3 region has 16 residues. Germline CDR1 reads SGHRS; CDR2 reads YFSETQ. Losses at the gene ends were 0 bases for V and 5 bases for J; bases not matched to a gene: 8. The CDR3 coding sequence is TGCGCCAGCAGCTTGGTTGGGGGAGGGCGAAACAATGAGCAGTTCTTC. Protein product: CASSLVGGGRNNEQFF.

This sequence joins TRBV5-6 and TRBJ1-6; no clear D gene. The CDR3 is 12 amino acids. Looked up from germline, CDR1 is SGHDT and CDR2 is YYEEEE. V lost 4 bases to trimming and J lost 13 bases, with 12 bases between them. The CDR3 spells CASSLRIQPLHF. DNA of the CDR3: TGTGCCAGCAGCCTCAGGATTCAGCCCCTCCACTTT.

This clone showed up just once. V gene TRBV10-3 combines with J gene TRBJ2-7, with 12 bases matching TRBD1. Germline CDR1 reads ENHRY; CDR2 reads SYGVKD. CDR3 size: 14 residues. The V segment lost 5 bases and the J segment 6 bases; nucleotides outside the gene matches: 5. Here the CDR3 reads CAISPGQGASEQYF. The CDR3 DNA follows: TGTGCCATCAGTCCGGGACAGGGGGCCAGCGAGCAGTACTTC.

The gene calls are TRBV2 and TRBJ1-5; no reliable D call. With 7 bases removed from V and 4 bases from J, the gap between germline ends came to 14 bases. Per the germline V gene, CDR1 is SNHLY and CDR2 is FYNNEI. The CDR3 is made up of 14 amino acids. This CDR3 is CASNEGRKNQPQHF. CDR3 in DNA: TGTGCCAGCAATGAGGGCAGGAAGAATCAGCCCCAGCATTTT.

The rearrangement joins TRBV7-2 to TRBJ2-1, with D hard to call. The CDR3 loop spans 15 amino acids. Germline-derived CDR1 and CDR2 are SGHTA and FQGNSA. V was clipped by 1 base and J by 0 bases, with 7 bases between them. The CDR3 protein is CASSLGQISYNEQFF. CDR3 coding DNA: TGTGCCAGCAGCTTAGGGCAAATCTCCTACAATGAGCAGTTCTTC.

The chain has TRBV9 and TRBJ2-1, with 7 bases lining up with TRBD2. V lost 4 bases, J lost 10 bases, and 14 bases stayed unmatched. The CDR3 has 15 residues. The germline CDR1 and CDR2 sequences are SGDLS and YYNGEE. DNA for the CDR3: TGTGCCAGCAGCCTCGCCTGGACGGGAGGAGGAGAGCAGTTCTTC. Protein: CASSLAWTGGGEQFF. Full variable domain (missing parts from reference TRBV9 and TRBJ2-1): DSGVTQTPKHLITATGQRVTLRCSPRSGDLSVYWYQQSLDQGLQFLIQYYNGEERAKGNILERFSAQQFPDLHSELNLSSLELGDSALYFCASSLAWTGGGEQFFGPGTRLTVL.

The gene calls are TRBV4-3 and TRBJ2-1; TRBD2 matches 10 bases. This CDR3 contains 16 residues. CDR1 and CDR2 (germline): LGHNA, YSLEER. Trimming removed 0 bases from V and 8 bases from J; junction bases left unmatched: 7. The CDR3 loop reads CASSQEASGGAHEQFF. The CDR3 nucleotides read TGCGCCAGCAGCCAAGAAGCCAGCGGGGGGGCCCATGAGCAGTTCTTC.